The 22 T cell receptor beta chains listed next were all sequenced from one sample in a study of T-cell reconstitution after alpha-beta-depleted transplantation in children. Construction of the TCRbeta library involved unique molecular identifiers. Using its own MiXCR run on the PCR reads, TCRdb lists one record per CDR3 protein. Found here are about a million distinct CDR3 sequences, 25% to 35% of them singletons; the top ten hold 28%. The sequencing used PBMCs, mostly from graft donor cells, collected 360 days after TCRalphabeta/CD19-depleted stem cell transplant. The receptors were gathered from a boy under three years old who had a stem cell transplant for SCID, so the T cells may come from the graft donor.

V gene TRBV10-3 combines with J gene TRBJ1-3, with 7 nucleotides matching TRBD1. The CDR3 extends over 14 amino acids. V lost 3 bases and J lost 7; bases outside the gene matches: 6. The V gene's germline CDR1 is ENHRY and CDR2 SYGVKD. CDR3 sequence reads: CAISDGQAVNTIYF. Here the CDR3 DNA reads TGTGCCATCAGTGACGGACAGGCTGTTAACACCATATATTTT.

In DNA, the CDR3 is TGTGCCAGCAGCCAAGACGTATCGTTGCGAGATACGCAGTATTTT. This codes for CASSQDVSLRDTQYF. The J gene is TRBJ2-3, the V gene TRBV3-1; D remains unclear. The CDR3 totals 15 residues. CDR1 is LGHDT and CDR2 is YNNKEL in the germline V gene (reference sequence). V lost 0 bases, J lost 5 bases, and 12 bases lay in between.

The rearrangement uses TRBV29-1 and TRBJ1-3, with TRBD1 as a possible D gene (6 bases). The V end was cut by 7 bases, the J end by 3 bases, with 16 bases between. CDR3 length: 14 amino acids. Germline V gene sequence: CDR1 SQVTM, CDR2 ANQGSEA. CDR3 sequence (DNA): TGCAGCGCGAAGAACAGGGCCCATGGAAACACCATATATTTT. It encodes CSAKNRAHGNTIYF.

The chain has TRBV5-1 and TRBJ2-1, with 12 nucleotides matching TRBD2. The V segment lost 0 bases and the J segment 12 bases; nucleotides outside the gene matches: 10. Germline V gene sequence: CDR1 SGHRS, CDR2 YFSETQ. The CDR3 is 16 amino acids. The CDR3, as DNA: TGCGCCAGCAGCTTGGCCTCGCTAGCGGGGGGGCCGGGGCAGTTCTTC. Translating it yields CASSLASLAGGPGQFF.

This clonotype has more than one count but fewer than ten. The V and J genes are TRBV10-3 and TRBJ1-4; 8 bases fit TRBD1. CDR1 is ENHRY, CDR2 SYGVKD, per germline. V trimming: 8 bases; J trimming: 7 bases; junction bases outside the gene matches: 9. This CDR3 is built from 14 residues. Here the CDR3 reads CAIRSQGASEKLFF. The CDR3 DNA reads as TGTGCCATCCGGTCTCAGGGGGCCAGTGAAAAACTGTTTTTT.

A few counts support this clonotype. The chain recombines TRBV28 with TRBJ2-3; 12 bases align to TRBD1. Germline V gives CDR1 MDHEN, CDR2 SYDVKM. The CDR3 has 17 residues. The V and J ends lost 4 bases and 3 bases, in that order; junction bases with no gene match: 8. CDR3 sequence (DNA): TGTGCCAGCAGTTCCACCGCGGGACAGGGGGCTACAGATACGCAGTATTTT. It encodes CASSSTAGQGATDTQYF.

This clonotype was found once. The J gene is TRBJ2-5, the V gene TRBV3-1, with D tentatively TRBD2 (6 bases). V lost 5 bases, J lost 2 bases, and 15 bases lay in between. The CDR3 loop spans 15 amino acids. CDR1 is LGHDT, CDR2 YNNKEL, per germline (reference sequence). DNA of the CDR3: TGTGCCAGCAGCTCCCGGGGACTGACTCAAGAGACCCAGTACTTC. As protein: CASSSRGLTQETQYF.

The CDR3 DNA sequence: TGCGCCAGCAGCCCGAGTCATCCTTACTACGAGCAGTACTTC. It codes for CASSPSHPYYEQYF. V and J are TRBV4-1 and TRBJ2-7; D uncertain. CDR3 length equals 14 residues. CDR1 and CDR2 (germline): MGHRA, YSYEKL. Trimming removed 4 bases from V and 3 bases from J, with 13 bases in between.

The rearrangement joins TRBV5-1 to TRBJ2-7, with D perhaps matching TRBD1 (6 bases). Germline lookup yields CDR1 SGHRS and CDR2 YFSETQ. V lost 4 bases and J lost 6, with 17 bases in between. This CDR3 comprises 14 residues. CDR3 DNA: TGCGCCAGCAGCCGTGACAGGTCGAATGGCGAGCAGTACTTC. It specifies CASSRDRSNGEQYF.

CDR3 protein: CASDHPTPGPPYEQYF. The CDR3 bases are TGTGCCAGCGACCATCCGACCCCGGGGCCTCCCTACGAGCAGTACTTC. J is TRBJ2-7 and V is TRBV3-1; perhaps D is TRBD1 or TRBD2 (5 bases each). The V gene lost 8 bases and the J gene lost 2 bases, with 22 bases spanning the gap. The length of the CDR3 is 16 residues. Germline CDR1 reads LGHDT; CDR2 reads YNNKEL (reference sequence).

This clonotype was counted between two and nine times. V is TRBV28 and J is TRBJ2-7, with 11 bases identical to TRBD2. Germline CDR1 and CDR2: MDHEN and SYDVKM. The ends lost 3 bases at V and 7 bases at J; junction bases unmatched: 5. The CDR3 runs 14 residues. As DNA, the CDR3 is TGTGCCAGCAGTTTGCTAGCGGGGGGTGGGGAGCAGTACTTC. Translated, it gives CASSLLAGGGEQYF.

This clonotype was detected a few times. This rearrangement joins TRBV5-1 to TRBJ1-1; D gene ambiguous. There are 14 residues in the CDR3. Germline assignment: CDR1 SGHRS and CDR2 YFSETQ. V lost 4 bases, J lost 0 bases, and 10 bases lay in between. The CDR3 nucleotides are TGCGCCAGCAGCAGACTCGCCGTGAACACTGAAGCTTTCTTT. It codes for CASSRLAVNTEAFF. Full variable domain (missing parts from reference TRBV5-1 and TRBJ1-1): KAGVTQTPRYLIKTRGQQVTLSCSPISGHRSVSWYQQTPGQGLQFLFEYFSETQRNKGNFPGRFSGRQFSNSRSEMNVSTLELGDSALYLCASSRLAVNTEAFFGQGTRLTVV.

This CDR3 reads CASRAPIASSYNEQFF. DNA for the CDR3: TGTGCCAGTAGGGCCCCCATTGCGAGCTCCTACAATGAGCAGTTCTTC. This chain uses TRBV19 with TRBJ2-1; D unclear. There are 16 residues in the CDR3. CDR1 and CDR2 from the germline V gene are LNHDA and SQIVND (reference sequence). The V gene lost 6 bases and the J gene lost 0 bases, with 15 bases spanning the gap.

The sample holds a few counts of this clonotype. The J gene is TRBJ2-7, the V gene TRBV10-3; the D gene is possibly TRBD1 (6 bases). Germline-derived CDR1 and CDR2 are ENHRY and SYGVKD. Between the trimmed V and J ends, which lost 6 bases and 7 bases, there was a span of 10 bases. The CDR3 sequence is 11 residues long. The CDR3 is CAIRQGEEQYF. CDR3 DNA: TGTGCCATCAGACAGGGCGAAGAGCAGTACTTC.

The chain joins TRBV5-1 to TRBJ2-5, with 8 nucleotides matching TRBD1. There are 13 residues in the CDR3. J was trimmed by 4 bases and V by 8 bases; bases with no gene match: 7. Germline CDR1 and CDR2: SGHRS and YFSETQ. In nucleotides, the CDR3 is TGCGCCAGTTCCAGGGGGCGAAGAGAGACCCAGTACTTC. This translates into CASSRGRRETQYF.

The genes are TRBV20-1 and TRBJ2-1; D gene ambiguous. The length of the CDR3 is 14 residues. Trimming stripped 1 base from V and 4 bases from J, with 11 bases between. Germline CDR1 is DFQATT and CDR2 is SNEGSKA (reference sequence). CDR3 region: CSARALNQYNEQFF. CDR3 nucleotides: TGCAGTGCTAGAGCCCTTAACCAGTACAATGAGCAGTTCTTC.

This clonotype has a single count. The chain couples TRBV11-2 to TRBJ2-2; 9 bases align to TRBD2. Unmatched junction bases numbered 8, after V lost 4 bases and J lost 5 bases. There are 16 residues in the CDR3. Germline loops: CDR1 SGHAT, CDR2 FQNNGV. The DNA of the CDR3 is TGTGCCAGCAGCTATCTGCGGGGGGGCAAAACCGGGGAGCTGTTTTTT. Its protein is CASSYLRGGKTGELFF.

There are many counts of this clonotype. This rearrangement joins TRBV25-1 to TRBJ1-1, with D hard to call. CDR1 MGHDK and CDR2 SYGVNS come from the germline V gene. V gave up 4 bases and J gave up 1 base, with 4 bases separating them. The CDR3 covers 12 residues. CDR3 sequence reads: CASSAGNTEAFF. DNA for the CDR3: TGTGCCAGCAGTGCCGGGAACACTGAAGCTTTCTTT.

The CDR3 is CSVEDSWAGGETQYF. CDR3 coding DNA: TGCAGCGTTGAAGATTCGTGGGCAGGCGGGGAGACCCAGTACTTC. The rearrangement joins TRBV29-1 to TRBJ2-5; a possible D gene is TRBD2 (5 bases). This CDR3 region has 15 residues. V lost 0 bases and J 5 bases, leaving 16 bases between the germline ends. The V gene's germline CDR1 is SQVTM and CDR2 ANQGSEA.

This clonotype was seen only a few times. This chain uses TRBV5-1 with TRBJ2-1; 16 nucleotides line up with TRBD2. CDR3 size: 18 residues. V trimming: 4 bases; J trimming: 7 bases; junction bases outside the gene matches: 11. Germline V gene sequence: CDR1 SGHRS, CDR2 YFSETQ. The CDR3 DNA follows: TGCGCCAGCAGCGTGGGGACTAGCGGGGGGGCCCGGAGGAATGAGCAGTTCTTC. Translated: CASSVGTSGGARRNEQFF. Combining the CDR3 with reference TRBV5-1 and TRBJ2-1 gives the whole variable domain KAGVTQTPRYLIKTRGQQVTLSCSPISGHRSVSWYQQTPGQGLQFLFEYFSETQRNKGNFPGRFSGRQFSNSRSEMNVSTLELGDSALYLCASSVGTSGGARRNEQFFGPGTRLTVL.

This rearrangement joins TRBV11-1 to TRBJ2-7; TRBD1 might be the D (6 bases). Trimming took off 8 bases at V and 2 bases at J, with 16 bases between the two ends. The germline V gene has CDR1 SGHAT and CDR2 FQDESV (reference sequence). There are 14 residues in the CDR3. In nucleotides, the CDR3 is TGTGCCAGCGCACTAATGACAGGAGCCTACGAGCAGTACTTC. It yields the protein CASALMTGAYEQYF. Based on the CDR3 plus reference TRBV11-1 and TRBJ2-7, the full variable domain is EAEVAQSPRYKITEKSQAVAFWCDPISGHATLYWYRQILGQGPELLVQFQDESVVDDSQLPKDRFSAERLKGVDSTLKIQPAELGDSAMYLCASALMTGAYEQYFGPGTRLTVT.

This clonotype was counted between two and nine times. This chain uses TRBV6-1 with TRBJ1-3; D remains unclear. V was cut by 6 bases and J by 9 bases, with 9 bases left in between. The CDR3 runs to 11 residues. The germline CDR1 and CDR2 sequences are MNHNS and SASEGT. CDR3 region: CASSRGPTIYF. CDR3 DNA sequence: TGTGCCAGCAGCCGAGGACCCACCATATATTTT.